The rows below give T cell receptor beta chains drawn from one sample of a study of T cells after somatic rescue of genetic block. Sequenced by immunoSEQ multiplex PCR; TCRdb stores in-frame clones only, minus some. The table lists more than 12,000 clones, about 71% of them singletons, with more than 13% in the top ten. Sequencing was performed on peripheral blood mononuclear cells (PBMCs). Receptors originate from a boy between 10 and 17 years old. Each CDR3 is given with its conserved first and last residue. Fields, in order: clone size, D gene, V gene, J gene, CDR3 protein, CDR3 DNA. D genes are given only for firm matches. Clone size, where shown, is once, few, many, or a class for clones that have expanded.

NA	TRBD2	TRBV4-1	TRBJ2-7	CASSQGLAGPFEQYF	TGCGCCAGCAGCCAAGGGTTAGCGGGTCCTTTCGAGCAGTACTTC
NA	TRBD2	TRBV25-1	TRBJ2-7	CASSPTSGSRYEQYF	TGTGCCAGCAGTCCGACTAGCGGGAGTAGATACGAGCAGTACTTC
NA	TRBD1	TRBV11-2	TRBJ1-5	CASSSDRAQPQHF	TGTGCCAGCAGCTCGGACAGGGCTCAGCCCCAGCATTTT
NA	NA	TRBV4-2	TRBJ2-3	CASSQVLEPTDTQYF	TGTGCCAGCAGCCAAGTTTTAGAGCCCACAGATACGCAGTATTTT
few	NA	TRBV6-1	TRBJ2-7	CASSGLRAHEQYF	TGTGCCAGCAGTGGCCTCAGGGCGCACGAGCAGTACTTC
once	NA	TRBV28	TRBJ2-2	CASSPGLARTGELFF	TGTGCCAGCTCCCCCGGCCTGGCCCGGACCGGGGAGCTGTTTTTT
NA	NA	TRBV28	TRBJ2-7	CASSFAQDGYEQYF	TGTGCCAGCAGTTTTGCCCAGGACGGGTACGAGCAGTACTTC
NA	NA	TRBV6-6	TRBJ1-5	CASSYEFSNQPQHF	TGTGCCAGCAGTTACGAGTTTAGCAATCAGCCCCAGCATTTT
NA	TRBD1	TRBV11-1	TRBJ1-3	CASSHIDRGSGNTIYF	TGTGCCAGCAGCCATATCGACAGGGGCTCTGGAAACACCATATATTTT
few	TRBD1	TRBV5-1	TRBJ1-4	CASSVDREVVKKLFF	TGCGCCAGCAGCGTCGACAGGGAAGTTGTGAAAAAACTGTTTTTT
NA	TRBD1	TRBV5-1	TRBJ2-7	CASSLGSGGSVQYF	TGCGCCAGCAGCTTGGGGTCAGGGGGATCGGTGCAGTACTTC
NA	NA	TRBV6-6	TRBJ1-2	CASSLGRNYGYTF	TGTGCCAGCAGCTTAGGGCGGAACTATGGCTACACCTTC
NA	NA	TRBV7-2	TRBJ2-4	CASSLLGQVPPLAKNIQYF	TGTGCCAGCAGCTTACTCGGGCAGGTTCCTCCTCTAGCCAAAAACATTCAGTACTTC
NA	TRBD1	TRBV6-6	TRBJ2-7	CASSYFGTATYEQYF	TGTGCCAGCAGTTACTTCGGGACAGCTACCTACGAGCAGTACTTC
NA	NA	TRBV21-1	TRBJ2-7	CASSKSGATGASPSTEQYF	TGTGCCAGCAGCAAAAGCGGGGCTACAGGGGCGAGCCCCTCTACCGAGCAGTACTTC